A selection of T cell receptor beta chains follows, all from one sample in a study of T-cell reconstitution after alpha-beta-depleted transplantation in children. One entry per CDR3 protein results from TCRdb running MiXCR on the PCR reads. This table has 500,000 to 650,000 distinct CDR3 sequences, 10% to 15% appearing once. The sample here was PBMCs, mostly from graft donor cells, taken 360 days after TCRalphabeta/CD19-depleted stem cell transplant. The receptors derive from a male patient aged 10-17 years who had a stem cell transplant for acute myeloid leukemia, so the T cells may come from the graft donor. Each CDR3 is given with its conserved first and last residue. A D gene is named only where the DNA matches it firmly. A row's size may be missing; if present it is once, few, many or a size class.

v_call	j_call	d_call	clone_size	cdr3_aa	cdr3_nt
TRBV10-3	TRBJ1-5	NA	few	CAISSFRAMHSNQPQHF	TGTGCCATCAGTTCCTTCCGGGCGATGCATAGCAATCAGCCCCAGCATTTT
TRBV7-9	TRBJ2-2	NA	few	CASSLGYSTGELFF	TGTGCCAGCAGCTTAGGTTATAGCACCGGGGAGCTGTTTTTT
TRBV7-9	TRBJ2-7	TRBD2	NA	CASRSGTSGYEQYF	TGTGCCAGCAGGTCCGGGACTAGCGGTTACGAGCAGTACTTC
TRBV12-3/TRBV12-4	TRBJ2-2	TRBD2	NA	CASSLGLLRGVNTGELFF	TGTGCCAGCAGTTTAGGTTTACTTCGGGGGGTTAACACCGGGGAGCTGTTTTTT
TRBV5-1	TRBJ2-7	TRBD2	few	CASSLKAGANEQYF	TGCGCCAGCAGCTTGAAAGCGGGAGCGAACGAGCAGTACTTC
TRBV10-3	TRBJ2-7	NA	few	CAISNPGLVYEQYF	TGTGCCATCAGCAACCCAGGACTGGTCTACGAGCAGTACTTC
TRBV5-4	TRBJ2-7	TRBD2	NA	CASSLGSGRAPFYEQYF	TGTGCCAGCAGCTTGGGTAGCGGGAGGGCTCCTTTCTACGAGCAGTACTTC
TRBV10-3	TRBJ1-4	TRBD1	NA	CAISDEQGARKLFF	TGTGCCATCAGTGATGAACAGGGGGCCCGCAAACTGTTTTTT
TRBV11-2	TRBJ2-7	NA	few	CASSLGTGPIEQYF	TGTGCCAGCAGCTTAGGAACTGGGCCCATCGAGCAGTACTTC
TRBV29-1	TRBJ2-2	NA	NA	CSVGNGELFF	TGCAGCGTCGGAAACGGGGAGCTGTTTTTT
TRBV30	TRBJ2-5	NA	few	CAWSLRPRGWETQYF	TGTGCCTGGAGTCTCCGGCCCCGCGGGTGGGAGACCCAGTACTTC
TRBV28	TRBJ2-2	NA	many	CASGVGPGELFF	TGTGCCAGCGGGGTTGGACCCGGGGAGCTGTTTTTT
TRBV20-1	TRBJ2-2	NA	many	CSAPDFTGELFF	TGCAGTGCCCCGGACTTCACCGGGGAGCTGTTTTTT
TRBV21-1	TRBJ1-4	NA	few	CASSLRRREYNEKLFF	TGTGCCAGCAGCCTCCGAAGGAGGGAATATAATGAAAAACTGTTTTTT